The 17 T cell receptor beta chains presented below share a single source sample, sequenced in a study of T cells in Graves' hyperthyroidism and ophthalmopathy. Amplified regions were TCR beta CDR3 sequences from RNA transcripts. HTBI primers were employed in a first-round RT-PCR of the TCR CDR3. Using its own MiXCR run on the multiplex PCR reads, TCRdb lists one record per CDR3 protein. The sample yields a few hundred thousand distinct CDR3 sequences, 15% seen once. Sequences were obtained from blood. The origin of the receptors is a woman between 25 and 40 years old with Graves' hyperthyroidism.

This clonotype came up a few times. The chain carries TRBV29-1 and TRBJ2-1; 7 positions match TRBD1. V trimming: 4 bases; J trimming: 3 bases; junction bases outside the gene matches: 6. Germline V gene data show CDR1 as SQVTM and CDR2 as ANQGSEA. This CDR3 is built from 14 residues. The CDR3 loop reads CSVVLGQFYNEQFF. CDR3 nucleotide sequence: TGCAGCGTTGTACTGGGACAGTTCTACAATGAGCAGTTCTTC.

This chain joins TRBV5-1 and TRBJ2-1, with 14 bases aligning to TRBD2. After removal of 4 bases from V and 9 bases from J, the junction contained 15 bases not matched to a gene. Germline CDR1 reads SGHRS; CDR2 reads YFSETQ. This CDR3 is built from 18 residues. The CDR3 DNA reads TGCGCCAGCAGCGCCAGTGGGACTAGCGGGAGTAGTTATGGTGAGCAGTTCTTC. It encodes CASSASGTSGSSYGEQFF.

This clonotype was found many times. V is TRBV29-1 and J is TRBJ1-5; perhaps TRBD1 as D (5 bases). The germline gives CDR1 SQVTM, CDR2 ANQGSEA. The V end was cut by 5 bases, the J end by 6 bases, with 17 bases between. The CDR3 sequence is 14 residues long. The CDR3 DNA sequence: TGCAGCGTTCTCGCACAGGAGAAGGGTCAGCCCCAGCATTTT. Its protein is CSVLAQEKGQPQHF.

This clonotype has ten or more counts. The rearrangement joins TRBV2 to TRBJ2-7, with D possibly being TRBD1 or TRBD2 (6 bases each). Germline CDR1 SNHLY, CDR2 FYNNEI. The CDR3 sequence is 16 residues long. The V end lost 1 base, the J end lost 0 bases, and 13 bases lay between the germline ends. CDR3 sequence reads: CASSEDGGTISYEQYF. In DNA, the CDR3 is TGTGCCAGCAGTGAAGATGGCGGGACAATCTCCTACGAGCAGTACTTC.

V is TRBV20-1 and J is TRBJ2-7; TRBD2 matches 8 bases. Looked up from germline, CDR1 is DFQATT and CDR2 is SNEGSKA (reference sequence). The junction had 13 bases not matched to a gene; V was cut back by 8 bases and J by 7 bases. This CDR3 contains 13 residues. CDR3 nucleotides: TGCAGTCCCGCGGCGGGGGGATTGGGGGAGCAGTACTTC. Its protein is CSPAAGGLGEQYF.

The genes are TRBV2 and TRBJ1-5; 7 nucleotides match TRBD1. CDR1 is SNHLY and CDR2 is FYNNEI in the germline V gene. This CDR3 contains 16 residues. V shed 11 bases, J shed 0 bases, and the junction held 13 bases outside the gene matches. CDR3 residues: CACTRTGGYSNQPQHF. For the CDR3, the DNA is TGTGCCTGCACTAGGACAGGTGGTTATAGCAATCAGCCCCAGCATTTT.

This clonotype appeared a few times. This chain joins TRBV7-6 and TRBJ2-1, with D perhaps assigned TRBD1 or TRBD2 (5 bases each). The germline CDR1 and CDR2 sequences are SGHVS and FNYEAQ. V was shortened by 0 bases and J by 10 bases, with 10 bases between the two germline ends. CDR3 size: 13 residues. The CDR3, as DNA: TGTGCCAGCAGCTTAGCGCAGGGAGTGGAGCAGTTCTTC. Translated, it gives CASSLAQGVEQFF.

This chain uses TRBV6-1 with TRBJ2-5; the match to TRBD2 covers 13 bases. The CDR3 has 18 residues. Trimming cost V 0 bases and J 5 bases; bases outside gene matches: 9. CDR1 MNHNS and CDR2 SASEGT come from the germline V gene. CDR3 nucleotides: TGTGCCAGCAGTGAAGCGCTACTAGCGGGAGGGTACGCCGAGACCCAGTACTTC. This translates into CASSEALLAGGYAETQYF.

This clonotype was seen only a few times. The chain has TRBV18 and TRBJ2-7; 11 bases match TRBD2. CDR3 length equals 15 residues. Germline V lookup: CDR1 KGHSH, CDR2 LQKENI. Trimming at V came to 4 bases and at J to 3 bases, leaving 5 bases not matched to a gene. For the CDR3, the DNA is TGTGCCAGCTCACGAAGACTAGCGGGGAACTACGAGCAGTACTTC. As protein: CASSRRLAGNYEQYF.

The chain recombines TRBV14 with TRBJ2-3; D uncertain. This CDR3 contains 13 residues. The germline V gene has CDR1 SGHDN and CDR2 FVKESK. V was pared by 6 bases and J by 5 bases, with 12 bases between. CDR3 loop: CASSPRPRDTQYF. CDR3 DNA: TGTGCCAGCAGTCCGAGACCGAGAGATACGCAGTATTTT.

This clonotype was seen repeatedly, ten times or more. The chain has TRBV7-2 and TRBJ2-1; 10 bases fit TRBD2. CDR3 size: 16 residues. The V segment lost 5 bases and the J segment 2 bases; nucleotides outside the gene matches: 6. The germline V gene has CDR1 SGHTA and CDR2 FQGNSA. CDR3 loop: CASSLSLAGAYNEQFF. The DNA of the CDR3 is TGTGCCAGCAGCCTCTCGCTAGCGGGAGCCTACAATGAGCAGTTCTTC. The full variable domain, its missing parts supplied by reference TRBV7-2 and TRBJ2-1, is GAGVSQSPSNKVTEKGKDVELRCDPISGHTALYWYRQSLGQGLEFLIYFQGNSAPDKSGLPSDRFSAERTGGSVSTLTIQRTQQEDSAVYLCASSLSLAGAYNEQFFGPGTRLTVL.

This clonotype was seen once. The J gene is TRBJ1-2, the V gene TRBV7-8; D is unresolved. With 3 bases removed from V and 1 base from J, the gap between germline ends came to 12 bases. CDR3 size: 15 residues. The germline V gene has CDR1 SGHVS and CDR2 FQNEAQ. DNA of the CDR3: TGTGCCAGCAGCTTTCGGCAGGAAAATAACTATGGCTACACCTTC. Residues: CASSFRQENNYGYTF.

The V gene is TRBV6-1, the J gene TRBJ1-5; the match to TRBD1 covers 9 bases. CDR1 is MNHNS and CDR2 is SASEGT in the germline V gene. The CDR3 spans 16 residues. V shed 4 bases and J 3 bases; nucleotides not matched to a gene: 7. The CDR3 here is CASSVTGGRDNQPQHF. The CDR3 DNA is TGTGCCAGCAGTGTTACAGGGGGCAGGGACAATCAGCCCCAGCATTTT.

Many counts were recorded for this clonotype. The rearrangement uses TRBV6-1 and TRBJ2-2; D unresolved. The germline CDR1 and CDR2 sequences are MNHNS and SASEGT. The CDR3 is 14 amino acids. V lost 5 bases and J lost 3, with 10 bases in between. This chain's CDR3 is CASSRSPDTGELFF. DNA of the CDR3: TGTGCCAGCAGTCGTTCCCCCGACACCGGGGAGCTGTTTTTT.

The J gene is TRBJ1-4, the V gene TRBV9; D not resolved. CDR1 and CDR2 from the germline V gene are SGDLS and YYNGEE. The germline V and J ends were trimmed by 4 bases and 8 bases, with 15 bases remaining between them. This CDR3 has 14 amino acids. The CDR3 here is CASSLGWATEKLFF. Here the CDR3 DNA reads TGTGCCAGCAGCTTAGGGTGGGCTACCGAAAAACTGTTTTTT.

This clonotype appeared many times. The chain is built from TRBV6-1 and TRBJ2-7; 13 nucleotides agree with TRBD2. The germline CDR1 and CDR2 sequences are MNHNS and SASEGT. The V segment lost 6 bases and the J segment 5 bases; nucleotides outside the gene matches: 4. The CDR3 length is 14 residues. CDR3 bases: TGTGCCAGCAGCGGACTAGCGGGAGTACACGAGCAGTACTTC. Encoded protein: CASSGLAGVHEQYF.

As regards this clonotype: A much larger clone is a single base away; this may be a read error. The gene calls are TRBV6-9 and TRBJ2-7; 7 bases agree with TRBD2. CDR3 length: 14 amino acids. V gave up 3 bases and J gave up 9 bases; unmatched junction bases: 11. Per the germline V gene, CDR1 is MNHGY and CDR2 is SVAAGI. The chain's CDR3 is CASSYIAGPVGQYF. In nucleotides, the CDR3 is TGTGCCAGCAGTTACATAGCGGGCCCGGTGGGGCAGTACTTC.